This entry is about one TCR beta chain. CDR3 size: 13 residues. Germline CDR1 reads SGHDT; CDR2 reads YYEEEE. Trimming left V 2 bases short and J 5 bases short, with 10 bases between. TCRdb's copy holds only in-frame clones and misses some; the assay was immunoSEQ multiplex PCR. The table shows about 140,000 clones, with about 86% occurring only once. The sample belongs to a study of blood T cell repertoires in COVID-19. Study-level background: Sources were T cells, B-cell-depleted T cells, or PBMCs; the material itself was cDNA or gDNA.

This sequence originates from a human donor in a cohort sampled during active COVID-19. The sequenced sample was peripheral blood. The gene calls are TRBV5-6 and TRBJ1-2, with a possible D match to TRBD1 (6 bases). In DNA, the CDR3 is TGTGCCAGCAGCTTACAGGGAGTTTATGGCTACACCTTC. This gives the protein CASSLQGVYGYTF. Combining the CDR3 with reference TRBV5-6 and TRBJ1-2 gives the whole variable domain DAGVTQSPTHLIKTRGQQVTLRCSPKSGHDTVSWYQQALGQGPQFIFQYYEEEERQRGNFPDRFSGHQFPNYSSELNVNALLLGDSALYLCASSLQGVYGYTFGSGTRLTVV.